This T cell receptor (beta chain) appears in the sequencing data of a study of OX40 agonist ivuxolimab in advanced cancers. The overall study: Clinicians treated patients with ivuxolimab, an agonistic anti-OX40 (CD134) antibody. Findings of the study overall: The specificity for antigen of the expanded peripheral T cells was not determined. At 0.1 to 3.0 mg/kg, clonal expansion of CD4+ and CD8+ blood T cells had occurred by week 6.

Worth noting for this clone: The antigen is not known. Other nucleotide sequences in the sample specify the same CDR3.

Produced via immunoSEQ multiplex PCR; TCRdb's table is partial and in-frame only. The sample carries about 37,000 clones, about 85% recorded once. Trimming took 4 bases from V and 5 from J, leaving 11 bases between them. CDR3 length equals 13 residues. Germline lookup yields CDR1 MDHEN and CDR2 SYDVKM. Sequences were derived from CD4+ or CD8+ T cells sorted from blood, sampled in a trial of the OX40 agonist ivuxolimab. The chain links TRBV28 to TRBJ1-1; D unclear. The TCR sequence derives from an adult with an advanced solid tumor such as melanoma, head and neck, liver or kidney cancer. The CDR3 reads CASSSPGGTEAFF. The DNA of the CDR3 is TGTGCCAGCAGTTCCCCTGGTGGAACTGAAGCTTTCTTT.